The 30 T cell receptor beta chains below come from one sample, sequenced in a study of blood T cell repertoires in COVID-19. Assay: immunoSEQ multiplex PCR; the TCRdb copy retains only in-frame clones and omits some. The sample holds under 450,000 clones, about nine tenths seen once. Sequencing was done on a sample of PBMCs or T cells enriched from blood (not recorded which). These receptors came from a woman aged 40 to 49 who had been exposed to COVID-19.

The chain carries TRBV6-1 and TRBJ2-5, with no clear D. The CDR3 is 12 residues long. Germline V CDR1 and CDR2: MNHNS, SASEGT. The ends were cut back, 1 base at V and 3 bases at J, with 3 bases in the middle. This CDR3 is CASSEVKETQYF. The CDR3 region has the DNA TGTGCCAGCAGTGAAGTCAAAGAGACCCAGTACTTC.

This chain uses TRBV3-1 (or the pseudogene TRBV3-2) with TRBJ2-7, with a tentative D call TRBD2 (6 bases). The V gene lost 1 base and the J gene lost 6 bases, with 13 bases spanning the gap. The CDR3 spans 14 residues. CDR1 is LGHDT and CDR2 is YNNKEL in the germline V gene (reference sequence). The CDR3 is CASSQVGGRGEQYF. CDR3 nucleotides: TGTGCCAGCAGCCAAGTGGGCGGGCGGGGCGAGCAGTACTTC.

The chain uses TRBV5-4 and TRBJ1-2, with 8 bases identical to TRBD1. The V gene's germline CDR1 is SGHNT and CDR2 YYREEE (reference sequence). This CDR3 spans 14 amino acids. With V trimmed by 3 bases and J by 6 bases, 7 bases remained unmatched. DNA for the CDR3: TGTGCCAGCAGCTACCCAGGGGGCAGTAATGGCTACACCTTC. Protein sequence: CASSYPGGSNGYTF.

This chain connects TRBV27 to TRBJ2-7; tentative D call: TRBD1 (5 bases). CDR1 and CDR2 (germline): MNHEY, SMNVEV (reference sequence). This CDR3 has 14 residues. V was pared by 1 base and J by 3 bases, with 10 bases between. The CDR3 sequence: CASSLLGQGYEQYF. Written as DNA, the CDR3 is TGTGCCAGCAGTTTATTGGGGCAGGGCTACGAGCAGTACTTC.

The V and J genes are TRBV6-6 and TRBJ1-5; a possible D gene is TRBD1 (5 bases). Trimming stripped 3 bases from V and 5 bases from J, with 14 bases between. This CDR3 has 15 residues. Germline V gene data show CDR1 as MNHNY and CDR2 as SVGAGI (reference sequence). In nucleotides, the CDR3 is TGTGCCAGCAGTTATTCCGTAGGGGAGGATCAGCCCCAGCATTTT. Encoded protein: CASSYSVGEDQPQHF.

This clone has a handful of counts. The V call is TRBV6-2 or TRBV6-3, the J call TRBJ1-2, with TRBD1 matching 8 bases. Germline V gives CDR1 MNHEY, CDR2 SVGEGT. The CDR3 totals 14 residues. J gave up 8 bases and V 2 bases, and 7 bases lay outside the gene matches. The CDR3 protein is CASSYAQGALGYTF. The CDR3 DNA is TGTGCCAGCAGTTACGCCCAGGGGGCGCTGGGCTACACCTTC.

The chain is built from TRBV12-1 and TRBJ2-7; TRBD2 is taken as the D call from the table, unchecked against the DNA. TRBV12-1 has pseudogene status. The CDR3 contains 14 residues. The CDR3: CASSFGAGEPEQYF. In DNA, the CDR3 is TGTGCCAGCAGCTTCGGGGCGGGAGAGCCTGAGCAGTACTTC.

This rearrangement joins TRBV24-1 to TRBJ2-5; 9 bases line up with TRBD2. Germline-derived CDR1 and CDR2 are KGHDR and SFDVKD. The V gene end was trimmed by 2 bases and the J gene end by 4 bases; junction bases not matched to a gene: 4. CDR3 length: 15 residues. CDR3: CATSDWAGGGETQYF. The CDR3 DNA sequence: TGTGCCACCAGTGATTGGGCGGGAGGGGGAGAGACCCAGTACTTC.

The chain employs TRBV10-2 and TRBJ2-1; 16 nucleotides match TRBD2. The V segment lost 8 bases and the J segment 6 bases; nucleotides outside the gene matches: 19. Germline V gene data show CDR1 as WSHSY and CDR2 as SAAADI. The CDR3 runs 20 residues. CDR3 in DNA: TGCGCCAGCCGACCTCCGGGACTAGCGGGAGGGGGAACATCGGGCAATGAGCAGTTCTTC. Translating it yields CASRPPGLAGGGTSGNEQFF.

The chain uses TRBV7-8 and TRBJ2-7, with 8 bases that match TRBD1. The V gene's germline CDR1 is SGHVS and CDR2 FQNEAQ. J gave up 0 bases and V 5 bases, and 12 bases lay outside the gene matches. This CDR3 spans 17 amino acids. In DNA, the CDR3 is TGTGCCAGCAGCCTGGGATATTGGGACAGGACCTCCTACGAGCAGTACTTC. Protein sequence: CASSLGYWDRTSYEQYF.

Here the CDR3 DNA reads TGTGCCAGCAGCCCCGACCTTACAGCCGGGGAGCTGTTTTTT. Translated, it gives CASSPDLTAGELFF. The chain has TRBV7-3 and TRBJ2-2; D gene unclear. CDR1 is SGHTA, CDR2 FQGTGA, per germline. Trimming left V 5 bases short and J 6 bases short, with 13 bases between. This CDR3 contains 14 residues.

The genes are TRBV27 and TRBJ2-1; 14 bases agree with TRBD2. The CDR3 spans 16 residues. Germline lookup yields CDR1 MNHEY and CDR2 SMNVEV (reference sequence). V lost 8 bases to trimming and J lost 7 bases; unmatched junction nucleotides: 10. The CDR3: CASRRLAGGRENEQFF. The CDR3 nucleotides are TGTGCCAGCCGAAGACTAGCGGGGGGGCGAGAAAATGAGCAGTTCTTC.

In nucleotides, the CDR3 is TGCGCCAGCAGCTCACAGGGGGAGAGCACTGAAGCTTTCTTT. Amino acids: CASSSQGESTEAFF. The chain joins TRBV5-1 to TRBJ1-1; TRBD1 matches at 8 bases. The V gene end was trimmed by 3 bases and the J gene end by 4 bases; junction bases not matched to a gene: 5. Germline V CDR1 and CDR2: SGHRS, YFSETQ. The CDR3 has 14 residues. Full variable domain (rest looked up from reference TRBV5-1 and TRBJ1-1): KAGVTQTPRYLIKTRGQQVTLSCSPISGHRSVSWYQQTPGQGLQFLFEYFSETQRNKGNFPGRFSGRQFSNSRSEMNVSTLELGDSALYLCASSSQGESTEAFFGQGTRLTVV.

The chain joins TRBV20-1 to TRBJ2-2; D might be TRBD1 (5 bases). Germline assignment: CDR1 DFQATT and CDR2 SNEGSKA (reference sequence). This CDR3 contains 15 residues. Trimming took 3 bases from V and 5 from J, leaving 16 bases between them. This CDR3 reads CSASSMAGSTGELFF. As DNA, the CDR3 is TGCAGTGCTAGTTCTATGGCAGGGTCTACCGGGGAGCTGTTTTTT.

This chain joins TRBV3-1 (or the pseudogene TRBV3-2) and TRBJ1-3, with D possibly matching TRBD1 (5 bases). Trimming pared 8 bases from V and 3 bases from J, leaving 14 bases between. From germline, CDR1 is LGHDT and CDR2 YNNKEL (reference sequence). This CDR3 contains 14 residues. CDR3: CASAAGSSGNTIYF. The CDR3 DNA reads as TGTGCCAGCGCGGCAGGGTCGAGTGGAAACACCATATATTTT.

This chain joins TRBV5-1 and TRBJ2-2; D call uncertain. Looked up from germline, CDR1 is SGHRS and CDR2 is YFSETQ. CDR3 length: 15 residues. V was shortened by 0 bases and J by 1 base, with 7 bases between the two germline ends. CDR3 sequence reads: CASSLDRMNTGELFF. DNA of the CDR3: TGCGCCAGCAGCTTGGACAGAATGAACACCGGGGAGCTGTTTTTT. The full variable domain, in which reference TRBV5-1 and TRBJ2-2 provide the parts outside the CDR3, is KAGVTQTPRYLIKTRGQQVTLSCSPISGHRSVSWYQQTPGQGLQFLFEYFSETQRNKGNFPGRFSGRQFSNSRSEMNVSTLELGDSALYLCASSLDRMNTGELFFGEGSRLTVL.

This clone was recorded once. This chain uses TRBV7-2 with TRBJ1-5; maybe TRBD1 (5 bases). Trimming took off 5 bases at V and 1 base at J, with 12 bases between the two ends. The V gene's germline CDR1 is SGHTA and CDR2 FQGNSA. The CDR3 sequence is 15 residues long. The chain's CDR3 is CASSPRGSSNQPQHF. CDR3 in DNA: TGTGCCAGCAGCCCTAGGGGCAGCAGCAATCAGCCCCAGCATTTT.

This clone occurred once. This chain connects TRBV5-4 to TRBJ1-3; tentative D call: TRBD1 (6 bases). Looked up from germline, CDR1 is SGHNT and CDR2 is YYREEE (reference sequence). The CDR3 consists of 16 residues. V lost 1 base and J 4 bases, leaving 15 bases between the germline ends. The CDR3 coding sequence is TGTGCCAGCAGCTTGTCCGAAAGGGGGTACGGAAACACCATATATTTT. Encoded protein: CASSLSERGYGNTIYF. The full variable domain, rest sourced from reference TRBV5-4 and TRBJ1-3, is ETGVTQSPTHLIKTRGQQVTLRCSSQSGHNTVSWYQQALGQGPQFIFQYYREEENGRGNFPPRFSGLQFPNYSSELNVNALELDDSALYLCASSLSERGYGNTIYFGEGSWLTVV.

In its sample, this clone was seen a few times. The chain carries TRBV29-1 and TRBJ1-1, with TRBD1 as a possible D gene (5 bases). Trimming left V 8 bases short and J 0 bases short, with 10 bases between. The CDR3 is made up of 12 amino acids. The germline V gene encodes CDR1 SQVTM and CDR2 ANQGSEA. This chain's CDR3 is CSYADMNTEAFF. The CDR3 region has the DNA TGCAGCTACGCGGACATGAACACTGAAGCTTTCTTT.

The chain employs TRBV27 and TRBJ2-2; D perhaps matches TRBD2 (6 bases). The germline V gene encodes CDR1 MNHEY and CDR2 SMNVEV (reference sequence). The CDR3 has 18 amino acids. Trimming left V 2 bases short and J 3 bases short, with 19 bases between. The CDR3 reads CASSLGDLASRYTGELFF. CDR3 coding DNA: TGTGCCAGCAGTTTAGGGGACCTAGCGTCAAGGTACACCGGGGAGCTGTTTTTT.

The chain is built from TRBV3-1 (or the pseudogene TRBV3-2) and TRBJ2-7; a weak D match, TRBD2 (7 bases). Trimming cost V 3 bases and J 7 bases, with 22 bases left between them. Looked up from germline, CDR1 is LGHDT and CDR2 is YNNKEL (reference sequence). CDR3 size: 16 residues. CDR3 loop: CASSQRGGLGGREQYF. The DNA for the CDR3 is TGTGCCAGCAGCCAGAGGGGGGGACTCGGAGGAAGGGAGCAGTACTTC.

The rearrangement links TRBV5-4 to TRBJ1-2; D ambiguous. The CDR3 contains 14 residues. CDR1 SGHNT and CDR2 YYREEE come from the germline V gene (reference sequence). The V end was cut by 4 bases, the J end by 8 bases, with 18 bases between. CDR3 in DNA: TGTGCCAGCAGCCTTTCAGGCGACCGCAGGGGCTACACCTTC. Residues: CASSLSGDRRGYTF.

V is TRBV5-5 and J is TRBJ1-3; a possible D gene is TRBD1 (5 bases). The CDR3 length is 17 residues. Germline V gene data show CDR1 as SGHKS and CDR2 as YYEKEE (reference sequence). Trimming took 4 bases from V and 0 from J, leaving 17 bases between them. The CDR3 sequence: CASSPADRTYSGNTIYF. The DNA of the CDR3 is TGTGCCAGCAGCCCCGCCGACAGAACCTACTCTGGAAACACCATATATTTT.

This clone was detected only once. The chain combines TRBV11-3 with TRBJ2-3; the match to TRBD2 covers 12 bases. This CDR3 spans 18 amino acids. V shed 3 bases and J 0 bases; nucleotides not matched to a gene: 7. The V gene's germline CDR1 is SGHNT and CDR2 YENEEA. The CDR3: CASSFGLAGTPSTDTQYF. CDR3 DNA sequence: TGTGCCAGCAGCTTCGGACTAGCGGGAACTCCTAGCACAGATACGCAGTATTTT.

The chain is built from TRBV11-2 and TRBJ2-5, with TRBD2 as a possible D gene (6 bases). This CDR3 is built from 15 residues. Per germline, CDR1 SGHAT and CDR2 FQNNGV. V lost 4 bases and J 4 bases, leaving 16 bases between the germline ends. The DNA of the CDR3 is TGTGCCAGCAGCTCCTCGGCGGGGTGGCGAGAGACCCAGTACTTC. It is translated as CASSSSAGWRETQYF.

The rearrangement joins TRBV10-3 to TRBJ2-1, with D maybe TRBD2 (6 bases). Germline-derived CDR1 and CDR2 are ENHRY and SYGVKD. Trimming removed 5 bases at V and 5 bases at J, with 10 bases between. There are 13 residues in the CDR3. The CDR3 region is CAISLWGDNEQFF. In DNA, the CDR3 is TGTGCCATCAGTCTCTGGGGGGACAATGAGCAGTTCTTC.

The chain has TRBV13 and TRBJ2-5, with D perhaps matching TRBD2 (5 bases). V lost 3 bases and J lost 1, with 9 bases in between. Germline V gene sequence: CDR1 PRHDT, CDR2 FYEKMQ (reference sequence). The CDR3 is made up of 14 amino acids. The CDR3 sequence is CASSFKTTQETQYF. CDR3 coding DNA: TGTGCCAGCAGCTTTAAGACTACCCAAGAGACCCAGTACTTC.

The chain is built from TRBV15 and TRBJ2-2; unclear D gene. The CDR3 totals 12 residues. Germline V gene lookup returns CDR1 LNHNV and CDR2 YYDKDF (reference sequence). V lost 5 bases to trimming and J lost 6 bases, with 7 bases between them. The CDR3 bases are TGTGCCACCAGCCGCCCGGCCGGGGAGCTGTTTTTT. This translates into CATSRPAGELFF.

The chain carries TRBV7-6 and TRBJ2-3, with 9 bases fitting TRBD1. The length of the CDR3 is 16 residues. J gave up 2 bases and V 2 bases, and 5 bases lay outside the gene matches. Germline CDR1 and CDR2: SGHVS and FNYEAQ. The CDR3 sequence: CASSLSGTGYTDTQYF. DNA of the CDR3: TGTGCCAGCAGCTTAAGCGGGACAGGGTACACAGATACGCAGTATTTT.

The chain has TRBV9 and TRBJ2-3; 7 bases are a match to TRBD2. CDR1 and CDR2 (germline): SGDLS, YYNGEE. V dropped 4 bases and J dropped 4; count of bases not matched to a gene: 12. The CDR3 is 16 residues long. The CDR3 DNA sequence: TGTGCCAGCAGCCCTTCTAGCGGACCAAACGCAGATACGCAGTATTTT. This translates into CASSPSSGPNADTQYF.